The sequence of this T cell receptor (beta chain) was determined in a study of monozygotic twins with inflammatory bowel disease. Points from the study as a whole: Sharing of clonotypes with others was lower in IBD patients than in healthy twins, and this was especially so with disease activity.

Comments on this clonotype: The target antigen is unknown.

Donors each gave 2.5 ml of blood. TCRdb re-called the 5' RACE reads; one entry per CDR3 protein, DNA not given. The repertoire table contains around 380,000 distinct CDR3 sequences. Sequences were obtained from blood. This clonotype was obtained from a human donor with ulcerative colitis or Crohn's disease, or a healthy co-twin of an affected twin (not recorded which).

The CDR3 spells CASSGAIGTGPQVQFF. The rearrangement uses TRBV18 and TRBJ2-1; TCRdb outputs TRBD1, but without DNA this stays unchecked. The germline gives CDR1 KGHSH, CDR2 LQKENI. The CDR3 loop spans 16 amino acids.